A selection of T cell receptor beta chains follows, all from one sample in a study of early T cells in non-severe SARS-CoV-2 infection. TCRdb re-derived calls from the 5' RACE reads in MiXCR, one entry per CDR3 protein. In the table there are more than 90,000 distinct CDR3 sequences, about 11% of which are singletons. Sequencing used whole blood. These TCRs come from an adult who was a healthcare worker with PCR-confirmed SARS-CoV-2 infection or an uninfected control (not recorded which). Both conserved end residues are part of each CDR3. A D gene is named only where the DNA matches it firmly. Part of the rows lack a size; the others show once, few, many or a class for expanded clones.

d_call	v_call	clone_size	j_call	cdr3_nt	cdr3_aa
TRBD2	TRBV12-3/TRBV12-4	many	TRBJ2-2	TGTGCCAGCAGTCCGCGAAGCGGGGGGACGAACACCGGGGAGCTGTTTTTT	CASSPRSGGTNTGELFF
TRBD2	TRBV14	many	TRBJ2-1	TGTGCCAGCAGCCAACCTAGGACTAGCGGGGGGGTAAGCTCCTACAATGAGCAGTTCTTC	CASSQPRTSGGVSSYNEQFF
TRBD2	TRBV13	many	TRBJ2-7	TGTGCCAGCAGCTTAGACAGGACTAGCTCCTACGAGCAGTACTTC	CASSLDRTSSYEQYF
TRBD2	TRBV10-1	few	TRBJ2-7	TGCGCCAGCAGTGACGGGACTAGCGGGAGGTACGAGCAGTACTTC	CASSDGTSGRYEQYF
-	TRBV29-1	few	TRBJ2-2	TGCAGCGTTCGGGCCCTCTCGAACACCGGGGAGCTGTTTTTT	CSVRALSNTGELFF
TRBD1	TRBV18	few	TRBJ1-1	TGTGCCAGCTCGGGGAGACCGGGACAGGGTTCTGAAGCTTTCTTT	CASSGRPGQGSEAFF
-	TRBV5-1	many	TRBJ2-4	TGCGCCTCGACCGGGGCCAAAAACATTCAGTACTTC	CASTGAKNIQYF
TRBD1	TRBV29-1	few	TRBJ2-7	TGCAGCGTTGCGGGACAGGGTCCCAACGAGCAGTACTTC	CSVAGQGPNEQYF
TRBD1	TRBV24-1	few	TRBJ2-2	TGTGCCACCAGTGATCGGACAGGGCGTGAAACCGGGGAGCTGTTTTTT	CATSDRTGRETGELFF
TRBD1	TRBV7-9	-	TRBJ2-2	TGTGCCAGCAGCTTACAGGGGGCTTACACCGGGGAGCTGTTTTTT	CASSLQGAYTGELFF
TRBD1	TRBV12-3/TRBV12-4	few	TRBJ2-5	TGTGCCAGCACCCGACAGGGTAAAGAGACCCAGTACTTC	CASTRQGKETQYF
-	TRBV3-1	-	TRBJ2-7	TGTGCCAGCAGCCCCCGACTGAACGTGGGCGAGCAGTACTTC	CASSPRLNVGEQYF
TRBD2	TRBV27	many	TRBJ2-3	TGTGCCAGCAGTTTATGGGTTGCGGGAGGGGGTGGCCCCACAGATACGCAGTATTTT	CASSLWVAGGGGPTDTQYF
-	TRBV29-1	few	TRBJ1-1	TGCAGCGTTGGGGGGGTCATGAACACTGAAGCTTTCTTT	CSVGGVMNTEAFF
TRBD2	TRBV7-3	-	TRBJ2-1	TGTGCCAGCGTCATAACGGGGGGGACCTACAATGAGCAGTTCTTC	CASVITGGTYNEQFF
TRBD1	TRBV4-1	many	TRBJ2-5	TGCGCCAGCAGCCAAGATAAGGACAGGGTTCGAGAGACCCAGTACTTC	CASSQDKDRVRETQYF
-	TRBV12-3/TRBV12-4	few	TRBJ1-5	TGTGCCAGCAGGGCCGACATGGGGGGGAATCAGCCCCAGCATTTT	CASRADMGGNQPQHF
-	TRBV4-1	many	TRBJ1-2	TGCGCCAGCAGCCACACCGGGACGGAAAACTATGGCTACACCTTC	CASSHTGTENYGYTF
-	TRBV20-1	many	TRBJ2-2	TGCAGTGCTAGTAATACTTATTTGAACACCGGGGAGCTGTTTTTT	CSASNTYLNTGELFF
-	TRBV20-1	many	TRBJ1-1	TGCAGTGCTTCGGGATCTTTGGGGAACACTGAAGCTTTCTTT	CSASGSLGNTEAFF
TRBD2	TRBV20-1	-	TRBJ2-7	TGCAGTGCTAGATCTAGCGGTCAAAGGCACGAGCAGTACTTC	CSARSSGQRHEQYF
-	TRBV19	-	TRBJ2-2	TGTGCCAGTAAAGATCGGACCGGGGAGCTGTTTTTT	CASKDRTGELFF
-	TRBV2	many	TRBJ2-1	TGTGCCAGCAGTGTTTACAACCATGAGCAGTTCTTC	CASSVYNHEQFF
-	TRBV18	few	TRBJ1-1	TGTGCCAGCTCACCAAGGAGGGGAAAGCAGACTGAAGCTTTCTTT	CASSPRRGKQTEAFF